The entry below describes one T cell receptor beta chain. Its antigen remains unknown. This sample was taken from a study of CD4 T cells in relation to SARS-CoV-2 and coronaviruses. As for the study in general: A couple of subjects were Hispanic; patients were roughly 8 males and a few females.

Study observations and caveats: According to naive versus memory sequencing, detected responses are memory recall, not newly primed. Each donor contributed either pre-pandemic or post-infection samples, not both.

Naive and memory CD4+ T cells were cultured with CEF, then survey-sequenced. Assay: immunoSEQ multiplex PCR; the TCRdb copy retains only in-frame clones and omits some. The sample consists of around 35,000 clones, under 90% of them appearing once. Sequenced sample: naive CD4+ T cells from PBMCs, cultured in vitro. Subset specified: naive CD4+ T cells isolated by negative enrichment. The clonotype comes from an adult with COVID-19.

This chain's CDR3 is CASSLTGYYEQYF. The CDR3 DNA reads as TGTGCCAGCAGCCTGACAGGGTACTACGAGCAGTACTTC. The rearrangement uses TRBV5-5 and TRBJ2-7, with TRBD1 identical over 7 bases. V dropped 4 bases and J dropped 3; count of bases not matched to a gene: 4. This CDR3 contains 13 residues. The V gene's germline CDR1 is SGHKS and CDR2 YYEKEE (reference sequence).